What follows are 7 T cell receptor beta chains derived from one specimen sequenced in a study of T-cell reconstitution after alpha-beta-depleted transplantation in children. TCRbeta library construction was performed incorporating unique molecular identifiers. Each CDR3 protein gets one entry after TCRdb re-called the PCR reads with MiXCR. The repertoire holds over 150,000 distinct CDR3 sequences, with 13% to 15% as singletons. The sample here was PBMCs from the stem cell graft donor, taken from the stem cell graft. These receptors all come from a human donor who donated a stem cell graft to a child with acute lymphoblastic leukemia.

This sequence joins TRBV6-1 and TRBJ2-4, with D possibly being TRBD2 (6 bases). Germline V gives CDR1 MNHNS, CDR2 SASEGT. The CDR3 is made up of 15 amino acids. Trimming pared 6 bases from V and 1 base from J, leaving 13 bases between. The CDR3 DNA reads as TGTGCCAGCAGCCCCGACCGGGAGGCCAAAAACATTCAGTACTTC. It encodes CASSPDREAKNIQYF.

This clonotype appeared many times. This sequence joins TRBV20-1 and TRBJ2-5, with a weak D call TRBD1 (5 bases). Germline V lookup: CDR1 DFQATT, CDR2 SNEGSKA (reference sequence). The CDR3 has 13 residues. Trimming pared 1 base from V and 7 bases from J, leaving 13 bases between. CDR3 sequence (DNA): TGCAGTGCTAGAGTGGGCAGGGCCAGGACCCAGTACTTC. Its translation: CSARVGRARTQYF.

Many counts were recorded for this clonotype. This chain uses TRBV6-5 with TRBJ1-2, with 7 bases fitting TRBD1. V was clipped by 6 bases and J by 5 bases; unmatched bases: 15. The CDR3 is made up of 16 amino acids. The germline CDR1 and CDR2 sequences are MNHEY and SVGAGI. CDR3 amino acids: CASRGPTGPQEYGYTF. The DNA of the CDR3 is TGTGCCAGCAGGGGCCCGACAGGGCCACAGGAGTATGGCTACACCTTC.

This clonotype was seen only a few times. The J gene is TRBJ2-7, the V gene TRBV5-1; 9 nucleotides line up with TRBD2. The V gene end was trimmed by 3 bases and the J gene end by 6 bases; junction bases not matched to a gene: 7. Germline lookup yields CDR1 SGHRS and CDR2 YFSETQ. This CDR3 is built from 14 residues. Here the CDR3 reads CASSYSGSNGEQYF. As DNA, the CDR3 is TGCGCCAGCAGCTATAGCGGGAGTAACGGCGAGCAGTACTTC.

Ten or more counts support this clonotype. The chain uses TRBV4-2 and TRBJ2-7, with D maybe TRBD2 (5 bases). V was shortened by 4 bases and J by 3 bases, with 10 bases between the two germline ends. CDR3 size: 13 residues. Germline lookup yields CDR1 LGHNA and CDR2 YNFKEQ. The CDR3, as DNA: TGTGCCAGCAGCCCGGGAAAAGGCTACGAGCAGTACTTC. This encodes CASSPGKGYEQYF.

This clonotype showed up many times. The genes are TRBV12-3 or TRBV12-4 and TRBJ1-4; the D is unclear. V was trimmed by 6 bases and J by 0 bases, leaving 8 bases between them. The length of the CDR3 is 14 residues. This CDR3 reads CASRELATNEKLFF. In nucleotides, the CDR3 is TGTGCCAGCAGGGAGCTTGCAACTAATGAAAAACTGTTTTTT.

This clonotype was found a few times. The J gene is TRBJ2-5, the V gene TRBV5-1, with D perhaps assigned TRBD1 or TRBD2 (5 bases each). Germline-derived CDR1 and CDR2 are SGHRS and YFSETQ. This CDR3 is built from 15 residues. Trimming cost V 4 bases and J 5 bases, with 18 bases left between them. The CDR3 sequence: CASSLRGGRGETQYF. The CDR3 DNA reads as TGCGCCAGCAGCCTTCGGGGCGGACGCGGGGAGACCCAGTACTTC.